This T cell receptor beta chain was obtained from a study of cytomegalovirus exposure and HLA in healthy donors (dated by TCRdb to about 2017). With regard to the full study: An earlier analysis of approximately 550 of the donors reported 250 to 300 Gb of sequence data and about 100 million unique TCR beta sequences from about 179 million T cells. An early release that covered several hundred HLA-typed donors contained approximately 320 gigabases of sequencing data and around 85 million unique TCR sequences. Of the roughly 400 genotyped donors, 81% were placed in the genetic ancestry cluster associated with self-reported Caucasian donors. The aim of the study was to test whether cataloging public T cell receptors could identify signatures of past pathogen exposure. The study profiled the T cell repertoires of 500 to 800 subjects by immunosequencing and related them to cytomegalovirus serostatus. Besides the first cohort of around 700 subjects, a separate validation cohort made up of over 100 different subjects was used. To predict cytomegalovirus infection status, the study combined high-throughput TCR immunosequencing, statistical association of individual TCRs with disease status, and machine learning. A later analysis re-examined previously published TCR beta repertoires from more than 600 donors and added high-resolution HLA genotyping to investigate patterns of TCR occurrence. Rather than drawing on any new phenotypic data, the later analysis identified candidate immune exposures from TCR beta sequences and the way those sequences occurred across donors. An earlier analysis of a few hundred of the donors applied high-throughput TCR beta sequencing to assess whether each TCR beta V gene segment acted as functional or pseudogenic. Donor age, sex, ethnicity and CMV serostatus were collected together with the repertoire data. Genome-wide SNP genotypes for about three fifths of the roughly 670 donors were used in a later genetic analysis, which treated that subset as a discovery cohort. Every discovery cohort repertoire had been produced on one sequencing platform. Class I and class II HLA loci were covered by the typing at four-digit resolution. The number of typed donors differed by locus: roughly 629-640 for A, B, C, DRB1 and DQB1; 500 to 550 for DQA1; 606 for DPA1; and roughly 470 for DPB1. Five DR-DQ haplotypes were treated as single units for association and clustering because of strong linkage in the cohort. Across 398 genotyped donors of the cohort, an average of about 250,000 unique TCR beta nucleotide sequences per donor were sequenced, and 15% to 20% of those sequences were non-productive. Beyond this particular receptor, the publication reports: Specific HLA alleles were associated with 18,000 or so TCR beta sequences at a false discovery rate of 0.05 in a later analysis. Broadly in line with IMGT annotations, most TCR beta V segments showed up in productive rearrangements about 87% or about 30% of the time in an earlier analysis of around 550 of the donors. In a later analysis, TCR association rates were found to vary across HLA loci, with the most associated TCRs seen for DRB1 alleles and the fewest for HLA-C alleles. Because counts were too low, around 17 rarely observed V segments, including chromosome 9 orphons, were left out of the earlier analysis of 587 of the donors. The only immune exposure information available for the cohort was CMV serostatus. A further reported finding was that TCR beta sequences accurately predicted the HLA-A and HLA-B alleles for most subjects in the first cohort. An association between a missense DCLRE1C variant and V-gene and J-gene trimming of TCR beta chains was found in a later genetic analysis and replicated in an independent cohort. While some public TCRs were present in many individuals, most TCR sequences turned up only very rarely across donors. A few of the identified cytomegalovirus-associated TCR beta chains were confirmed in vitro to be specific for cytomegalovirus antigens. According to the authors, the approach could potentially be generalized to other disease states and immunological phenotypes. In a later analysis, HLA-associated TCR beta chains showed more clonal expansion and lower generation probabilities than non-associated chains that were equally common. The cohort was sequenced for TCR beta chains only, and without alpha or paired-chain data the features that could be detected were limited. Linkage disequilibrium might explain the correlated functional status among segregating V segments, but an unknown experimental factor could not be ruled out. Cytomegalovirus status was reported to be diagnosed by the classifier with high specificity and sensitivity in both the original and validation cohorts. In a later analysis, most CMV-associated TCR beta chains were found to appear HLA-restricted, with HLA associations seemingly driven largely by CMV exposure. The sequencing pipeline was judged likely to have produced a cluster of highly shared sequence variants as a technical artifact. The presence/absence analyses assumed that sequencing depth was roughly uniform across donors, and that assumption may not be true. Compared with the roughly 700-donor mean, donors in an Asian-associated ancestry cluster had fewer N-insertions in productive TCRs, according to a later genetic analysis. Strong co-occurrence of HLA alleles, especially DR and DQ, made assigning TCR associations to individual alleles difficult. A later analysis reported that several top co-occurrence clusters appeared linked to parvovirus B19, influenza, CMV and Epstein-Barr virus. Because some donors lacked HLA typing at each locus, the association tests relied only on the typed subset. In the study, some 160 TCR beta chains were listed as associated with cytomegalovirus.

The cohort comprised some 730 healthy bone marrow donors. All cohort members were sampled while nominally healthy, although unrecorded immune exposures were likely present. The donor was CMV seronegative and was included in the group of several hundred seronegative cohort members. A peripheral blood sample was collected from each donor, and TCR beta sequencing was performed on peripheral blood mononuclear cells. Genomic DNA extraction from the blood cell samples was performed with the Qiagen DNeasy Blood Extraction Kit. The library came from the immunoSEQ multiplex PCR assay. The multiplex PCR relied on a mix of 60 forward primers for TCR Vbeta segments and 13 reverse primers for TCR Jbeta segments. The CDR3 region of rearranged TCR beta genes was amplified from genomic DNA by a multiplex PCR assay. The amplified TCR beta libraries were sequenced on the Illumina HiSeq System as 87-base-pair reads. On the authors' methods: A later analysis tallied 75 million to 95 million unique TCR beta chains across the 700 or so repertoires, and around 10 million of those chains were shared by two or more donors. Raw reads were error-corrected and collapsed into unique sequences with a nearest-neighbor algorithm that merged closely related sequences to remove PCR and sequencing errors. CDR3 sequences were aligned to IMGT reference sequences to assign V, D and J gene segments. For a sequence to be retained, at least a six-nucleotide match to both a V gene segment and a J gene segment was required. Rearrangements were classified as productive when the CDR3 lacked stop codons and remained in frame with V and J, and all other rearrangements were classified as non-productive. Following IMGT convention, CDR3 was defined as the stretch from the second conserved V-encoded cysteine to the conserved J-encoded phenylalanine. The earlier analysis of more than 450 of the donors excluded sequences that lacked an unambiguous match to a single V gene segment. In an earlier analysis of a few hundred of the donors, V segments were called functional above 56.7% productive rearrangements and were called segregating when the between-donor standard deviation exceeded 5%. To diagnose cytomegalovirus status from the catalog of TCR beta chain sequences, a statistical classification framework was built. A later analysis assigned V and J genes by comparing TCR nucleotide sequences with IMGT/GENE-DB human TR gene sequences. The TCRdist pipeline was used in a later analysis to assign CDR3 sequences and most-parsimonious VDJ recombination scenarios. A later analysis defined each TCR beta chain by its CDR3 amino acid sequence plus V-gene family, and excluded reads lacking a unique V-gene family. To address suspected cross-contamination and a sequencing artifact, a later analysis removed roughly 580 highly shared, low-generation-probability nucleotide sequences. In a later analysis, a clonal expansion index for each public chain was calculated from normalized within-repertoire ranks of inferred template counts. A later analysis computed generation probabilities with a VDJ recombination model fitted to out-of-frame rearrangements, and checked the results against IGoR. Hypergeometric tests were used in a later analysis to score TCR-TCR, TCR-HLA and TCR-CMV co-occurrence, with a repertoire-size bias correction applied to the TCR pairs. To estimate false discovery rates, a later analysis permuted the HLA or CMV assignments 20 times. In a later analysis, co-occurring TCRs were grouped using DBSCAN, and TCRdist sequence similarity was added for clustering within HLA-allele-positive subsets. Co-occurrence clustering excluded repertoires with fewer than 30,000 or more than 120,000 public chains, plus five with anomalous nucleotide sharing. In its TCRdb copy, this immuneACCESS table keeps in-frame sequences only and misses some clones. Where compared with another copy, unresolved V genes explain less than half of these, and the others have no known cause. The DNA was the basis for D and trimming; V, J and clone size are from that table. The sample table holds 80,000 to 95,000 clones. The top ten constitute 1.1% of the sample.

On this clone: Its antigen remains undetermined.

This receptor was identified in a woman aged 30 to 39 in good health and CMV-seronegative. The sequenced sample consisted of PBMCs.

The DNA sequence follows: TGTGCCAGCAGCCCCCCTCGGTGGCGGGAGACCTACAATGAGCAGTTCTTC. It specifies CASSPPRWRETYNEQFF. The rearrangement joined TRBV7-9 to TRBJ2-1; 7 central nucleotides agree with TRBD2. Reading the germline V gene (reference sequence) gives CDR1 SEHNR and CDR2 FQNEAQ. The junction shows trimming of 5 bases on V and 2 bases on J, and the gene matches do not reach 12 bases of it. The CDR3 numbers 17 residues from cysteine through phenylalanine. Only the CDR3 DNA is retained, 51 bases long and in frame from the first base.